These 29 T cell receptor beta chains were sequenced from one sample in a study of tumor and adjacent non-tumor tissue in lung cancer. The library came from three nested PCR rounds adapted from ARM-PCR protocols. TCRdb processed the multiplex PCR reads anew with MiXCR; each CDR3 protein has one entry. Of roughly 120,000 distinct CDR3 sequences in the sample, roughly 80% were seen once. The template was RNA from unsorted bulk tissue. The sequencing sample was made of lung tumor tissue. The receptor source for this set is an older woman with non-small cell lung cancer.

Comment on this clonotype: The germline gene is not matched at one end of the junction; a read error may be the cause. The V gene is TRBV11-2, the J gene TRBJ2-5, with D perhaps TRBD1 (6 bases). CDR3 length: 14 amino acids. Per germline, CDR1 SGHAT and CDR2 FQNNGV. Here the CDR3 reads CASYPQGGQETQYF. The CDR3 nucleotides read TGTGCCAGCTATCCACAGGGCGGTCAAGAAACCCAGTACTTC.

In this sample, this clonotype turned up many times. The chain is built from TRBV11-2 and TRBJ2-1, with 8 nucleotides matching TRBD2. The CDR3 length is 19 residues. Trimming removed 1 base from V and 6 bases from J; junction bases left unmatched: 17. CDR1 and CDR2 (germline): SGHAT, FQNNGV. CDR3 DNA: TGTGCCAGCAGCTTAGGGGGTGGGGTAGCGGGGCACAAGTCCAATGAGCAGTTCTTC. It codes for CASSLGGGVAGHKSNEQFF.

DNA for the CDR3: TGTGTCAGTAGCCTAGAGGACTGGGGGGAGCTGTTTTTT. Translation: CVSSLEDWGELFF. This sequence joins TRBV11-2 and TRBJ2-2, with D possibly being TRBD2 (5 bases). Per germline, CDR1 SGHAT and CDR2 FQNNGV. This CDR3 spans 13 amino acids.

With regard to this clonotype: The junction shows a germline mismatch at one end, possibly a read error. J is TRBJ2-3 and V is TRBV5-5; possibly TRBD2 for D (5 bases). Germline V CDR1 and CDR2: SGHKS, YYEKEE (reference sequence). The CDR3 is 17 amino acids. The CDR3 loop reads CASSLFNGNFETDTLYF. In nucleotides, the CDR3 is TGTGCCAGCAGCTTGTTCAACGGGAATTTTGAAACAGATACGCTGTATTTT.

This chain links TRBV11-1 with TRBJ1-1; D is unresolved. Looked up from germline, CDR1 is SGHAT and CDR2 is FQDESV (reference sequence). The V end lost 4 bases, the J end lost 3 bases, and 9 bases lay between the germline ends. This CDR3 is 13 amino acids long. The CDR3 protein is CASSSAWDTEAFF. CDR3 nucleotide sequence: TGTGCCAGCAGCTCGGCCTGGGACACTGAAGCTTTCTTT.

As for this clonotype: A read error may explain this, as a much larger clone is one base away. The CDR3 loop reads CASTQQPSRGTDTQFF. Here the CDR3 DNA reads TGTGCCAGCACTCAGCAACCAAGCAGGGGTACAGATACGCAGTTTTTT. The rearrangement joins TRBV12-3 or TRBV12-4 to TRBJ2-3; maybe TRBD1 (6 bases). There are 16 residues in the CDR3.

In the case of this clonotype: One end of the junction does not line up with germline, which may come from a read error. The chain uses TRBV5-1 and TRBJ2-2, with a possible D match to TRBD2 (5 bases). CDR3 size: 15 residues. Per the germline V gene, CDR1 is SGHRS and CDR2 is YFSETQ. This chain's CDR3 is CASSLADGVAWELLF. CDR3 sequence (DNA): TGCGCCAGCAGCTTGGCAGATGGGGTGGCCTGGGAGCTGTTATTT.

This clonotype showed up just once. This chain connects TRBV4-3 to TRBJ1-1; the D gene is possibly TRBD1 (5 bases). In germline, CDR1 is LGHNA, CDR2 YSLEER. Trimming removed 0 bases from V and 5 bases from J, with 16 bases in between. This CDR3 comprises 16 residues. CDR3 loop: CASSQDVRGDYTEAFF. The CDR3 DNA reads TGCGCCAGCAGCCAAGATGTGAGAGGGGATTATACTGAAGCTTTCTTT.

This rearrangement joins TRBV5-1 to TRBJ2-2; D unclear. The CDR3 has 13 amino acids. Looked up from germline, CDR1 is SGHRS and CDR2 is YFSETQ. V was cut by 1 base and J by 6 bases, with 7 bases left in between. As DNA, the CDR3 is TGCGCCAGCAGCTTGATGAAATCCGGGGAGCTGTTTTTT. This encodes CASSLMKSGELFF.

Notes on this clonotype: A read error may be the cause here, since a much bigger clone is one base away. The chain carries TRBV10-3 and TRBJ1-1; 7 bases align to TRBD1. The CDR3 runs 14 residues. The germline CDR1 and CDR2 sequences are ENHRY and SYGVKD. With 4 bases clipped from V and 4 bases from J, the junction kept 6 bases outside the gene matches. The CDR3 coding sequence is TGTGCCATCAGTGTAGGGGGCAAGGGCACTGAAGCTTTCTTT. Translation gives CAISVGGKGTEAFF.

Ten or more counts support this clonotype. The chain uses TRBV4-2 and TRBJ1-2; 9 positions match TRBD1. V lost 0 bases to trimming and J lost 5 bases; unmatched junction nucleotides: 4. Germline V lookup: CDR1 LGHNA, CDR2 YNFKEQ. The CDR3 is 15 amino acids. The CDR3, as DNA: TGTGCCAGCAGCCAAGAAGAGGGGACAGGGTATGGCTACACCTTC. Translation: CASSQEEGTGYGYTF.

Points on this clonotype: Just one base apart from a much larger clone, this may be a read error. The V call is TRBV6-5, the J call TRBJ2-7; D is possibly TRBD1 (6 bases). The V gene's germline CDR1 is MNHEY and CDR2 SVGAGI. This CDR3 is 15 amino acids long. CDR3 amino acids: CTSRRKDRTEYEQYF. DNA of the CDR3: TGTACCAGCAGGAGAAAGGATAGGACAGAGTACGAGCAGTACTTC.

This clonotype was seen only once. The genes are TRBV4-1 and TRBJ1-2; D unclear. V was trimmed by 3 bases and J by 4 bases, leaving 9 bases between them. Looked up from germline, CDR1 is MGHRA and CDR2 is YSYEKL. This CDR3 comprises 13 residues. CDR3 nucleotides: TGCGCCAGCAGCCAGGAGGTGACCTATGGCTACACCTTC. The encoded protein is CASSQEVTYGYTF.

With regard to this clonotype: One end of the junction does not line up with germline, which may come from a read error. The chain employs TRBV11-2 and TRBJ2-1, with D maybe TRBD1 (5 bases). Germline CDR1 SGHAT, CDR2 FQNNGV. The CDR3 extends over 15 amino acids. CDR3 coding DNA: TGTGCCACCCGAGGCCGAAGGGGCTCCTACAATAAGCAGTTCTTC. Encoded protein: CATRGRRGSYNKQFF. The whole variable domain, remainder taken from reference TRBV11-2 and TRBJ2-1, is EAGVAQSPRYKIIEKRQSVAFWCNPISGHATLYWYQQILGQGPKLLIQFQNNGVVDDSQLPKDRFSAERLKGVDSTLKIQPAKLEDSAVYLCATRGRRGSYNKQFFGPGTRLTVL.

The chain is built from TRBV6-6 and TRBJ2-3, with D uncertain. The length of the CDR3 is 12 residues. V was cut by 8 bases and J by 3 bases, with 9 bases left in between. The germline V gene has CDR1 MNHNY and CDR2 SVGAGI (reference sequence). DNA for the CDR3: TGTGCCAGCGCGAAGATGACAGATACGCAGTATTTT. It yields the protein CASAKMTDTQYF.

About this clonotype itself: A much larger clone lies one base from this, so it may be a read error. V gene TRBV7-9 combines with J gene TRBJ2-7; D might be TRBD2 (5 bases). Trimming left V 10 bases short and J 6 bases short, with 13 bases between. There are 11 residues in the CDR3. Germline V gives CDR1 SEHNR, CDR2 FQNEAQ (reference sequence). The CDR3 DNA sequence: TGTGCCATCAGTTCCGGACTCGAGCAGTACTTC. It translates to CAISSGLEQYF.

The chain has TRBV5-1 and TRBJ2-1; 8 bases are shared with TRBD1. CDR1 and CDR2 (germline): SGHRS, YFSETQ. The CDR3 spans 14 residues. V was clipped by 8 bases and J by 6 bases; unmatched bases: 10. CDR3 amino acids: CARSLRTGFNEQFF. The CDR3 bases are TGCGCCAGGAGCCTTCGGACAGGGTTCAATGAGCAGTTCTTC. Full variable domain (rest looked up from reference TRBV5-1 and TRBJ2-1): KAGVTQTPRYLIKTRGQQVTLSCSPISGHRSVSWYQQTPGQGLQFLFEYFSETQRNKGNFPGRFSGRQFSNSRSEMNVSTLELGDSALYLCARSLRTGFNEQFFGPGTRLTVL.

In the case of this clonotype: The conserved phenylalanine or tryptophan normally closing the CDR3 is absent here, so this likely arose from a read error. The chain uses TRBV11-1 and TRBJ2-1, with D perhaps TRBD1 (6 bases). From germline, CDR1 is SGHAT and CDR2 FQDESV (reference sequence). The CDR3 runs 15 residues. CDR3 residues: CASSLLGAGFDEQFL. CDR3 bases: TGTGCAAGCAGCTTATTGGGGGCAGGTTTCGATGAGCAGTTCCTC.

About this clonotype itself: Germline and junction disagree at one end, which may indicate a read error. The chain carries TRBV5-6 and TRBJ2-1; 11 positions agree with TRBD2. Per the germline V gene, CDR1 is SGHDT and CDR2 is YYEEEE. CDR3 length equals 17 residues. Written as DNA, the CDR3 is TGTGTCAGCAGCCTGTCTAGCGGGGGGAGCTCCTACAATGAGCAGTTCTTC. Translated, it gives CVSSLSSGGSSYNEQFF.

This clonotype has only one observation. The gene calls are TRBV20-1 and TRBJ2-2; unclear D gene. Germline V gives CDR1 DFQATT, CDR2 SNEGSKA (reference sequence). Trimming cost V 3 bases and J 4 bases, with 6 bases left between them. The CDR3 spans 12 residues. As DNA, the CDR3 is TGCAGTGCTAGCATATTCACCGGGGAGCTGTTTTTT. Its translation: CSASIFTGELFF.

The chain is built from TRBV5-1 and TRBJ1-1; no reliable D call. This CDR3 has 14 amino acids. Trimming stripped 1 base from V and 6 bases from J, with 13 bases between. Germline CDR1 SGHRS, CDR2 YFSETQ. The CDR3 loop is CASSLNSGSAEAFF. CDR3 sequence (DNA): TGCGCCAGCAGCTTGAACAGTGGGAGCGCTGAAGCTTTCTTT.

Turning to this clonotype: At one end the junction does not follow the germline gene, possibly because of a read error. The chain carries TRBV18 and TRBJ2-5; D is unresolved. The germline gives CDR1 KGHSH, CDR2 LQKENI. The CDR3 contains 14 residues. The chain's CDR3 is CTSSGDGPRETQYF. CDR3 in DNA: TGTACCAGCTCCGGAGACGGCCCCAGGGAGACCCAGTACTTC.

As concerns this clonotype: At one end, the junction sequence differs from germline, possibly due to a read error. The CDR3 protein is CACTGEYNPPLHF. The CDR3 coding sequence is TGTGCCTGTACAGGGGAATATAATCCACCCCTCCACTTC. The chain is built from TRBV30 and TRBJ1-6, with 7 bases matching TRBD1. The germline V gene has CDR1 GTSNPN and CDR2 SVGIG (reference sequence). The CDR3 length is 13 residues.

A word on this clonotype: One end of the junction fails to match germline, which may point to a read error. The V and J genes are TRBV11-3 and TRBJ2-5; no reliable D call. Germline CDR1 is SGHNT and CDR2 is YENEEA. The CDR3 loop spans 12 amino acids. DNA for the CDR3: TGTGCCAGCGGCATGGGTAAAGAGACCCAATACTTC. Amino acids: CASGMGKETQYF.

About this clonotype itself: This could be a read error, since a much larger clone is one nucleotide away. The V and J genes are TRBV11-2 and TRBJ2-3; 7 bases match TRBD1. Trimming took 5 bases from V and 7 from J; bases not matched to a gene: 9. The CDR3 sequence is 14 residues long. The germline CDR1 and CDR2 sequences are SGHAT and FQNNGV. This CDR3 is CASSTSTGLNTQYF. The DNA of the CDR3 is TGTGCCAGCAGCACCTCGACAGGGTTGAATACGCAGTATTTT.

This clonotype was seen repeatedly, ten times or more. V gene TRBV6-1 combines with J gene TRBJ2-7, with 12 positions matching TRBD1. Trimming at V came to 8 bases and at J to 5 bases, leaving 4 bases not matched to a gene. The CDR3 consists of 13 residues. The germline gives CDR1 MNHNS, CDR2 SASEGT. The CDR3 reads CASWDRGQNEQYF. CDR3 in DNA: TGTGCCAGCTGGGACAGGGGGCAAAACGAGCAGTACTTC.

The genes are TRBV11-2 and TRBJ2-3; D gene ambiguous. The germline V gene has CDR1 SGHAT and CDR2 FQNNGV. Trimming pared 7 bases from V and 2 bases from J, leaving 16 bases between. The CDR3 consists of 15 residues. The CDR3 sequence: CASNAIRTATDTQYF. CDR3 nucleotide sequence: TGTGCCAGCAACGCCATCAGAACGGCCACAGATACGCAGTATTTT.

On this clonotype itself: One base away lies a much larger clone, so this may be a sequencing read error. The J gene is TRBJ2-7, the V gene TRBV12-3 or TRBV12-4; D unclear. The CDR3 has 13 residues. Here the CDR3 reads CTSSLGGGSEQYF. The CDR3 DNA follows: TGTACCAGCAGTTTAGGCGGTGGTAGCGAGCAGTACTTC.

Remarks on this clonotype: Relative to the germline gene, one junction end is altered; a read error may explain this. The CDR3: CSSRGLMRETQYF. The CDR3 region has the DNA TGCAGTTCTAGAGGGTTGATGCGAGAGACTCAGTACTTC. The gene calls are TRBV20-1 and TRBJ2-5, with a weak D call TRBD2 (5 bases). The CDR3 length is 13 residues. CDR1 and CDR2 (germline): DFQATT, SNEGSKA (reference sequence).